The 11 T cell receptor beta chains below all came from one sample that was sequenced in a study of human T cells and chemical hapten exposure. Using its own MiXCR run on the RACE reads, TCRdb lists one record per CDR3 protein. The profile covers tens of thousands of distinct CDR3 sequences, with more than 8% appearing a single time and 8% to 10% taken by the ten largest. Described time point: pre-sensitization, week 0. Documented treatment: therapeutic diphenylcyclopropenone sensitization with weekly scalp DPC. This specimen consisted of whole blood, obtained in connection with sensitization to the hapten diphenylcyclopropenone (DPC). Receptors were obtained from a man aged 35 to 55 with alopecia areata. Some clones in this sample may be carry-over from other donors' samples.

This clonotype was counted between two and nine times. This chain connects TRBV5-1 to TRBJ2-3, with 7 nucleotides matching TRBD2. In germline, CDR1 is SGHRS, CDR2 YFSETQ. Losses at the gene ends were 0 bases for V and 4 bases for J; bases not matched to a gene: 8. This CDR3 contains 16 residues. The DNA of the CDR3 is TGCGCCAGCAGCTTGGGCGGCAGCGGGGAGGCAGATACGCAGTATTTT. Its protein product is CASSLGGSGEADTQYF.

This clonotype was seen a handful of times. V and J are TRBV28 and TRBJ2-1; 10 nucleotides match TRBD2. This CDR3 is 15 amino acids long. The germline gives CDR1 MDHEN, CDR2 SYDVKM. J lost 6 bases, V lost 8 bases, and 10 bases had no gene match. CDR3 in DNA: TGTGCCAGCCTCCATCTAGCGGGAGTGTCCAATGAGCAGTTCTTC. Protein product: CASLHLAGVSNEQFF. Complete variable domain (other parts from reference TRBV28 and TRBJ2-1): DVKVTQSSRYLVKRTGEKVFLECVQDMDHENMFWYRQDPGLGLRLIYFSYDVKMKEKGDIPEGYSVSREKKERFSLILESASTNQTSMYLCASLHLAGVSNEQFFGPGTRLTVL.

This clonotype was detected many times. The V and J genes are TRBV19 and TRBJ2-1, with D maybe TRBD2 (5 bases). The CDR3 covers 14 residues. The V gene lost 8 bases and the J gene lost 4 bases, with 15 bases spanning the gap. Looked up from germline, CDR1 is LNHDA and CDR2 is SQIVND (reference sequence). As DNA, the CDR3 is TGTGCCAGTCATCAAAGCGGAGATTACAATGAGCAGTTCTTC. Its translation is CASHQSGDYNEQFF.

This clonotype was seen ten or more times. V and J are TRBV6-1 and TRBJ1-5; the match to TRBD1 covers 11 bases. V trimming: 6 bases; J trimming: 1 base; junction bases outside the gene matches: 2. CDR1 and CDR2 (germline): MNHNS, SASEGT. The CDR3 runs to 15 residues. The CDR3 nucleotides are TGTGCCAGCAGGGGACAGGGGGAGAGCAATCAGCCCCAGCATTTT. Its translation is CASRGQGESNQPQHF.

J is TRBJ2-7 and V is TRBV11-3; D is perhaps TRBD2 (5 bases). The germline V gene encodes CDR1 SGHNT and CDR2 YENEEA. The length of the CDR3 is 13 residues. The ends were cut back, 2 bases at V and 4 bases at J, with 9 bases in the middle. CDR3 residues: CASSLLRGYEQYF. For the CDR3, the DNA is TGTGCCAGCAGCTTACTACGGGGATACGAGCAGTACTTC. The variable domain in full, completed from reference TRBV11-3 and TRBJ2-7, reads EAGVVQSPRYKIIEKKQPVAFWCNPISGHNTLYWYLQNLGQGPELLIRYENEEAVDDSQLPKDRFSAERLKGVDSTLKIQPAELGDSAVYLCASSLLRGYEQYFGPGTRLTVT.

This clonotype was picked up many times. The rearrangement links TRBV18 to TRBJ2-7; perhaps TRBD1 as D (6 bases). The CDR3 is 15 residues long. The germline gives CDR1 KGHSH, CDR2 LQKENI. Trimming shortened V by 3 bases and J by 2 bases, and 14 bases separated the two germline ends. For the CDR3, the DNA is TGTGCCAGCTCACCGCTACAGGGTAGCGCCTACGAGCAGTACTTC. Translating it yields CASSPLQGSAYEQYF.

This clonotype was detected many times. In nucleotides, the CDR3 is TGTGCCAGCAGTGGGACTAGCGACACCGGGGAGCTGTTTTTT. Amino acid sequence: CASSGTSDTGELFF. The chain is built from TRBV25-1 and TRBJ2-2, with 9 bases identical to TRBD2. Germline CDR1 reads MGHDK; CDR2 reads SYGVNS. The CDR3 is made up of 14 amino acids. V lost 4 bases to trimming and J lost 3 bases; unmatched junction nucleotides: 0.

This chain joins TRBV29-1 and TRBJ1-1; D gene uncertain. V shed 7 bases and J shed 8 bases, with 11 bases lying between them. Germline lookup yields CDR1 SQVTM and CDR2 ANQGSEA. The CDR3 length is 10 residues. CDR3 DNA sequence: TGCAGCGGTGCCCTAAGAGAAGCTTTCTTT. Amino acid sequence: CSGALREAFF.

The V gene is TRBV7-9, the J gene TRBJ2-5; D possibly corresponds to TRBD1 (5 bases). The ends were cut back, 2 bases at V and 3 bases at J, with 10 bases in the middle. The germline gives CDR1 SEHNR, CDR2 FQNEAQ (reference sequence). The CDR3 runs 14 residues. This chain's CDR3 is CASSLFAREETQYF. CDR3 nucleotide sequence: TGTGCCAGCAGCTTATTCGCCAGGGAAGAGACCCAGTACTTC.

The V call is TRBV29-1, the J call TRBJ2-7; D remains ambiguous. This CDR3 is built from 11 residues. CDR1 is SQVTM, CDR2 ANQGSEA, per germline. With 7 bases removed from V and 6 bases from J, the gap between germline ends came to 13 bases. CDR3 DNA: TGCAGCGGCATCGTTTTGGGCGAGCAGTACTTC. Translation gives CSGIVLGEQYF.

This clonotype was observed at least ten times. The chain links TRBV3-1 to TRBJ1-1; no clear D gene. Germline lookup yields CDR1 LGHDT and CDR2 YNNKEL (reference sequence). V was shortened by 4 bases and J by 4 bases, with 10 bases between the two germline ends. CDR3 length equals 13 residues. The CDR3: CASSPPVSTEAFF. CDR3 coding DNA: TGTGCCAGCAGCCCCCCCGTAAGCACTGAAGCTTTCTTT. Using reference TRBV3-1 and TRBJ1-1 for the parts outside the CDR3, the full variable domain is DTAVSQTPKYLVTQMGNDKSIKCEQNLGHDTMYWYKQDSKKFLKIMFSYNNKELIINETVPNRFSPKSPDKAHLNLHINSLELGDSAVYFCASSPPVSTEAFFGQGTRLTVV.